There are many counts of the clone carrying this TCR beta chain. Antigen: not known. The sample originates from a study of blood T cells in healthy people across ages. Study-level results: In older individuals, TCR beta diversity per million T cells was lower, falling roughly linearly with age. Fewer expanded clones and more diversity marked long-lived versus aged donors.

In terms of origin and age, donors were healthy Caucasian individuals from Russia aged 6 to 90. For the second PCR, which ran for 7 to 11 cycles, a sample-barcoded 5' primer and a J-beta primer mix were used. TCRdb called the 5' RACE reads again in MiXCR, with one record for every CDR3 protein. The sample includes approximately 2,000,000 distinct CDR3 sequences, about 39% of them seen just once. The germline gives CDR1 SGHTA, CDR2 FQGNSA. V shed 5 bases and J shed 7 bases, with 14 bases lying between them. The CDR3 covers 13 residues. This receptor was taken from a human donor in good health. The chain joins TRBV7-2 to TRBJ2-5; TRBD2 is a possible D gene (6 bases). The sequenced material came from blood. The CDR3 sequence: CASSLDSEGTQYF. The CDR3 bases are TGTGCCAGCAGCCTCGACTCGGAGGGGACCCAGTACTTC.